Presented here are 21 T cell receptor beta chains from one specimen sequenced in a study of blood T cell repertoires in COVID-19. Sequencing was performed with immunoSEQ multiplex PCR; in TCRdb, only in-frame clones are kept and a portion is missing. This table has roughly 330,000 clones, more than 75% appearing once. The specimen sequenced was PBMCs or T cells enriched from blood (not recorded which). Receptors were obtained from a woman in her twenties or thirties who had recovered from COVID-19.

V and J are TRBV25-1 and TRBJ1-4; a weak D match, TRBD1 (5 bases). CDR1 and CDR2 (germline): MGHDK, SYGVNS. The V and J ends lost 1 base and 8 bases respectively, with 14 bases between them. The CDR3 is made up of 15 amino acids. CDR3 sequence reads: CASSESVSQGEKLFF. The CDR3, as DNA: TGTGCCAGCAGTGAATCGGTATCCCAGGGAGAAAAACTGTTTTTT. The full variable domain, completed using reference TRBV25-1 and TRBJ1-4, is EADIYQTPRYLVIGTGKKITLECSQTMGHDKMYWYQQDPGMELHLIHYSYGVNSTEKGDLSSESTVSRIRTEHFPLTLESARPSHTSQYLCASSESVSQGEKLFFGSGTQLSVL.

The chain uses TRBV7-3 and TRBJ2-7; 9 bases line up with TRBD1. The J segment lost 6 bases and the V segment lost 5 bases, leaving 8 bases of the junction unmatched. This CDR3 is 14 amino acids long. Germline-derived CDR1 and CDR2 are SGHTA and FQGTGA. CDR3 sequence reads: CASSPAGTGTEQYF. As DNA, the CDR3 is TGTGCCAGCAGCCCAGCGGGGACAGGGACCGAGCAGTACTTC.

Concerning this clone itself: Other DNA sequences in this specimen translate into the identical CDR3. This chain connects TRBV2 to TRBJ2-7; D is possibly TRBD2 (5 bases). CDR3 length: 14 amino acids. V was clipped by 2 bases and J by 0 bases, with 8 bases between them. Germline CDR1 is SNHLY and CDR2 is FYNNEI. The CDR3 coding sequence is TGTGCCAGCAGTGAACGGGGTTCCTCCTACGAGCAGTACTTC. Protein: CASSERGSSYEQYF.

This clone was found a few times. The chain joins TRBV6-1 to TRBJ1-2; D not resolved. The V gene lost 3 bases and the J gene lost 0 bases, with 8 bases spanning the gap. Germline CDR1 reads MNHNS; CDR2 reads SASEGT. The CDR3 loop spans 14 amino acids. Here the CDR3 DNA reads TGTGCCAGCAGTGATACAGTCCCTAACTATGGCTACACCTTC. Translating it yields CASSDTVPNYGYTF.

The CDR3, as DNA: TGTGCCAGCAGCCAAGGTGCGGGGGGGCCAACCGGGGAGCTGTTTTTT. Translating gives CASSQGAGGPTGELFF. The J gene is TRBJ2-2, the V gene TRBV4-2, with 9 bases matching TRBD2. CDR1 and CDR2 (germline): LGHNA, YNFKEQ. The junction had 5 bases not matched to a gene; V was cut back by 1 base and J by 5 bases. CDR3 length equals 16 residues.

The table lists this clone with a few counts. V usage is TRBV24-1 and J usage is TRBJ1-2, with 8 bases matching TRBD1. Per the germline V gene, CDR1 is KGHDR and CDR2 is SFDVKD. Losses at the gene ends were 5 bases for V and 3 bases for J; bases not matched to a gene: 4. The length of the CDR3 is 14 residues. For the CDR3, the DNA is TGTGCCACCAGTGGACCAGGGGGCGACTATGGCTACACCTTC. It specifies CATSGPGGDYGYTF.

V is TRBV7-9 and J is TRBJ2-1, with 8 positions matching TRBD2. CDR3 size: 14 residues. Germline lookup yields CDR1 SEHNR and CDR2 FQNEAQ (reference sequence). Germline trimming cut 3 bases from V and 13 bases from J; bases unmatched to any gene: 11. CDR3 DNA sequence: TGTGCCAGCAGCTTTGGGGTTAGCGGGGACTCCCAGTTCTTC. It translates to CASSFGVSGDSQFF.

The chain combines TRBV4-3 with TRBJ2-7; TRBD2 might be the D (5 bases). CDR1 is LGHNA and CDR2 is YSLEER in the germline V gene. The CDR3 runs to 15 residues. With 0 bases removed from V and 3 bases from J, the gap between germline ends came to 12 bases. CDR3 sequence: CASSQDRGIFYEQYF. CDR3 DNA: TGCGCCAGCAGCCAAGATCGGGGAATTTTCTACGAGCAGTACTTC.

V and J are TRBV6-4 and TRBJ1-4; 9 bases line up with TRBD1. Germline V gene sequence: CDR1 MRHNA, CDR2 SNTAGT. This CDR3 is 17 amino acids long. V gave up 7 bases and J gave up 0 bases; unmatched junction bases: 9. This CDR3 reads CASTGQGHGATNEKLFF. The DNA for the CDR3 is TGTGCCAGCACTGGACAGGGGCACGGGGCAACTAATGAAAAACTGTTTTTT.

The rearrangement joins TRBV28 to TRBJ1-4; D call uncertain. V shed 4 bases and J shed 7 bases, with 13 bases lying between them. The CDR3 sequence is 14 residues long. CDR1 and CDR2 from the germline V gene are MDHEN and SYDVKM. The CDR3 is CASSWEGGGEKLFF. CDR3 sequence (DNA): TGTGCCAGCAGTTGGGAGGGAGGCGGTGAAAAACTGTTTTTT.

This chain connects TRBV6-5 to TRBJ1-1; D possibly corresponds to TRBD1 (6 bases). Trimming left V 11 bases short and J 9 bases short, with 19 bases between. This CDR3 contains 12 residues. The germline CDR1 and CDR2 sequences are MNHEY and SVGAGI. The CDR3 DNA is TGTGCCGCTCAGAGATTACAGGGTCAAGCTTTCTTT. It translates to CAAQRLQGQAFF.

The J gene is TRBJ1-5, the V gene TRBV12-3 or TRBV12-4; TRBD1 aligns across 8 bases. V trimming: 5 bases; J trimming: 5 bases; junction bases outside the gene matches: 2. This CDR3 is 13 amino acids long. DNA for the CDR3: TGTGCCAGCAGTCAACAGGGGGATCAGCCCCAGCATTTT. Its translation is CASSQQGDQPQHF.

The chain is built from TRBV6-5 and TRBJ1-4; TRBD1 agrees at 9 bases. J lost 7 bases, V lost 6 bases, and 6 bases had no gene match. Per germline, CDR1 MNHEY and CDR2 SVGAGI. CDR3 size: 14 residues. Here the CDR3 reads CASRDTGGVEKLFF. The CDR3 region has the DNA TGTGCCAGCAGGGACACAGGGGGCGTTGAAAAACTGTTTTTT.

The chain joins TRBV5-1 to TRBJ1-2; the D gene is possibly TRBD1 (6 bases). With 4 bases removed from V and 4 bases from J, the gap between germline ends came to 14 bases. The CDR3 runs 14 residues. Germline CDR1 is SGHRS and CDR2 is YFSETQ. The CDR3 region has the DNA TGCGCCAGCAGCCCCAGGGGCCCTGGCTATGGCTACACCTTC. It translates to CASSPRGPGYGYTF.

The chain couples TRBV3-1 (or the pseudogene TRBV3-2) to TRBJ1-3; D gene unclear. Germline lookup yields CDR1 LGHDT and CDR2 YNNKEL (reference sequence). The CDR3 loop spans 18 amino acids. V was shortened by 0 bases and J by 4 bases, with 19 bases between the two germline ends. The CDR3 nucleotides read TGTGCCAGCAGCCAAGAAACCCTCTGGGGAGGGAAGGGAAACACCATATATTTT. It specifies CASSQETLWGGKGNTIYF.

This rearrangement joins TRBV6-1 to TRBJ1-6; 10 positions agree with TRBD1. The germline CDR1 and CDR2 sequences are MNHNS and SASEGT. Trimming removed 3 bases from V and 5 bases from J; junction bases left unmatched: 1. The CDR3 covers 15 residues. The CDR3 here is CASSETGGDNSPLHF. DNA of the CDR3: TGTGCCAGCAGTGAGACAGGGGGCGATAATTCACCCCTCCACTTT.

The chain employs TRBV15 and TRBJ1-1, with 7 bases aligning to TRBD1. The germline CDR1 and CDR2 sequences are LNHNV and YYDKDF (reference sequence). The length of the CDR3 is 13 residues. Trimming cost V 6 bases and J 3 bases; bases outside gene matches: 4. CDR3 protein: CATSWGQHTEAFF. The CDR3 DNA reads TGTGCCACCAGTTGGGGACAGCACACTGAAGCTTTCTTT.

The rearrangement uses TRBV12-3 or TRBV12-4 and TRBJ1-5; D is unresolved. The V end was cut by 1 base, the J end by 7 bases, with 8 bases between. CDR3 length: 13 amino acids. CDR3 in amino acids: CASSLEEGQPQHF. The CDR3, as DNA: TGTGCCAGCAGTTTAGAGGAGGGACAGCCCCAGCATTTT.

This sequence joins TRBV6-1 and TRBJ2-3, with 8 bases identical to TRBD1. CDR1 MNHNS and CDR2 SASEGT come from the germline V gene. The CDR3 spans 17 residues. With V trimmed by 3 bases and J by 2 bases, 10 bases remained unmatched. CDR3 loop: CASSEAVWDRTTDTQYF. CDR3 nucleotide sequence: TGTGCCAGCAGTGAGGCGGTTTGGGACAGGACCACAGATACGCAGTATTTT.

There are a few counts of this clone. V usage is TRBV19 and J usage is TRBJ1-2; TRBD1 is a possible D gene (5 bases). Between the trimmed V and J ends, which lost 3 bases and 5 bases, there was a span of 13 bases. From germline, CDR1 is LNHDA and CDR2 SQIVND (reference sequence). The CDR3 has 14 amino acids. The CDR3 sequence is CASSIQGGTYGYTF. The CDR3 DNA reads TGTGCCAGTAGTATCCAGGGTGGTACGTATGGCTACACCTTC.

The CDR3 spells CASSLGGTGGANGYTF. The CDR3 DNA reads TGTGCCAGCAGCTTGGGTGGGACAGGGGGCGCGAATGGCTACACCTTC. V gene TRBV5-5 combines with J gene TRBJ1-2, with 12 bases that match TRBD1. CDR1 is SGHKS, CDR2 YYEKEE, per germline (reference sequence). This CDR3 has 16 amino acids. The junction had 6 bases not matched to a gene; V was cut back by 0 bases and J by 6 bases.